The subject of this entry is one TCR beta chain. This sample was included in a study of control samples from healthy donors and cancer patients. CDR3 size: 12 residues. CDR1 is MDHEN, CDR2 SYDVKM, per germline. Trimming removed 6 bases at V and 6 bases at J, with 12 bases between. Sequencing was performed with immunoSEQ multiplex PCR; in TCRdb, only in-frame clones are kept and a portion is missing. This sample has about 53,000 clones, with about nine tenths found just once. Sequencing was carried out using PBMCs. V gene TRBV28 combines with J gene TRBJ2-7; D gene unclear. This sequence originates from a man aged 55 to 69 with head and neck cancer. The CDR3 DNA reads TGTGCCAGCAGCCAACAGCTGCTCGAGCAGTACTTC. It yields the protein CASSQQLLEQYF. Drawing the rest from reference TRBV28 and TRBJ2-7, the complete variable domain is DVKVTQSSRYLVKRTGEKVFLECVQDMDHENMFWYRQDPGLGLRLIYFSYDVKMKEKGDIPEGYSVSREKKERFSLILESASTNQTSMYLCASSQQLLEQYFGPGTRLTVT.